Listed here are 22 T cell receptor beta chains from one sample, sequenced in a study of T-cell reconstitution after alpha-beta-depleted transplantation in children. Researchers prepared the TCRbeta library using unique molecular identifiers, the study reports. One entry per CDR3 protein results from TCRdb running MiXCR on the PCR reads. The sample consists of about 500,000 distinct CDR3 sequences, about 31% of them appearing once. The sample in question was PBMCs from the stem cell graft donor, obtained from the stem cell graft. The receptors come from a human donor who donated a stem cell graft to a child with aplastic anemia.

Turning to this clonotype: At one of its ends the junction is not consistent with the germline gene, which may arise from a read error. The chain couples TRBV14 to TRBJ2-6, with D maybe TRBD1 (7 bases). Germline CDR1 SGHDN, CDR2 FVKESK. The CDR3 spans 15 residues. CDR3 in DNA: TGTGCCAGCAGCCAAGCGTTCAGGGGGGCCAACGTCCTGGCTTTC. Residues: CASSQAFRGANVLAF.

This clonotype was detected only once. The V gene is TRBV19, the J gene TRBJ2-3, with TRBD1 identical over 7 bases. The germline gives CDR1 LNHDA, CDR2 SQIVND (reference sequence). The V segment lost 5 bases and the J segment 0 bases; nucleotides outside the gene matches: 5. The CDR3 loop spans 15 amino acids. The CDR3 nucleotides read TGTGCCAGTAGTGTTGGGACAGTGAGCACAGATACGCAGTATTTT. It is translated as CASSVGTVSTDTQYF.

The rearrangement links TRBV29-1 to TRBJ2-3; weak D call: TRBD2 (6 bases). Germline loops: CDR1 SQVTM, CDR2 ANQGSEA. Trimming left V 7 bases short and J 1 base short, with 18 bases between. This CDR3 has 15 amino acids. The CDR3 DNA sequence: TGCAGCGCTCAAGGAGGGAGAACGGGCACAGATACGCAGTATTTT. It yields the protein CSAQGGRTGTDTQYF.

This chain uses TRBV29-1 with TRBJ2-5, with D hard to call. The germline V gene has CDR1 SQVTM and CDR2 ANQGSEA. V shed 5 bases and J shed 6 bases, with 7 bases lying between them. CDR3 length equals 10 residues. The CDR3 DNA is TGCAGCGTTCAACGGCAGACCCAGTACTTC. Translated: CSVQRQTQYF.

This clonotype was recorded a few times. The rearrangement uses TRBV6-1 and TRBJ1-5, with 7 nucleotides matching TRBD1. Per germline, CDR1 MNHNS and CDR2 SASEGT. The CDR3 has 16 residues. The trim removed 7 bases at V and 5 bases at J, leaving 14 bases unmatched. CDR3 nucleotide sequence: TGTGCCAGCACCCGGCGGGGGACAGCAGCCGATCAGCCCCAGCATTTT. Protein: CASTRRGTAADQPQHF.

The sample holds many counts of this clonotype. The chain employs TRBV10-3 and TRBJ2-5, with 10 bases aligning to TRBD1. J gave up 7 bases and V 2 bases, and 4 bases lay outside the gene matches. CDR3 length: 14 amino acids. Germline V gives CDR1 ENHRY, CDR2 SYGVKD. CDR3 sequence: CAISEETGGATQYF. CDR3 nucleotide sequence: TGTGCCATCAGTGAGGAGACAGGGGGCGCGACCCAGTACTTC.

This chain's CDR3 is CASSLTSNYGYTF. The CDR3 region has the DNA TGTGCCAGCAGCTTGACCTCAAACTATGGCTACACCTTC. The chain carries TRBV7-8 and TRBJ1-2; D call uncertain. Trimming cost V 3 bases and J 2 bases, with 7 bases left between them. The CDR3 has 13 residues. CDR1 and CDR2 (germline): SGHVS, FQNEAQ.

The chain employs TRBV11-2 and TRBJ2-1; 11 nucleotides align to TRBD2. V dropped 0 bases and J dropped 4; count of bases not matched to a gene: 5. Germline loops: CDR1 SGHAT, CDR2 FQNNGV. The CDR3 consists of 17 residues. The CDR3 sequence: CASSLDIASGRYNEQFF. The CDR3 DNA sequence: TGTGCCAGCAGCTTAGATATAGCTAGCGGGAGGTACAATGAGCAGTTCTTC. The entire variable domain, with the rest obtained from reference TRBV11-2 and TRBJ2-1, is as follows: EAGVAQSPRYKIIEKRQSVAFWCNPISGHATLYWYQQILGQGPKLLIQFQNNGVVDDSQLPKDRFSAERLKGVDSTLKIQPAKLEDSAVYLCASSLDIASGRYNEQFFGPGTRLTVL.

Written as DNA, the CDR3 is TGTGCCACCAGCCCCCCTTCGGGATTAATGGGTAGTGAGCAGTTCTTC. It encodes CATSPPSGLMGSEQFF. The V and J genes are TRBV27 and TRBJ2-1, with D perhaps matching TRBD2 (5 bases). The CDR3 has 16 residues. Germline CDR1 MNHEY, CDR2 SMNVEV (reference sequence). Trimming removed 10 bases at V and 9 bases at J, with 28 bases between.

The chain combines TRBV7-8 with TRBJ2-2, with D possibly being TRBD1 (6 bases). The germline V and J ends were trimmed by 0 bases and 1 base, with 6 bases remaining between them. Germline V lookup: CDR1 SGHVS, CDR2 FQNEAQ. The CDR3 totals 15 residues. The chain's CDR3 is CASSLARGNTGELFF. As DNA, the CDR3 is TGTGCCAGCAGCTTAGCCAGGGGGAACACCGGGGAGCTGTTTTTT.

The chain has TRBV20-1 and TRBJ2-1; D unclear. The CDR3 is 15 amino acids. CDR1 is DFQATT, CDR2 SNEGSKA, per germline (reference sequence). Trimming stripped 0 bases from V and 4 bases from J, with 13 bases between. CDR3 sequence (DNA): TGCAGTGCTAGAGATCCAGCAGCTATTTACAATGAGCAGTTCTTC. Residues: CSARDPAAIYNEQFF.

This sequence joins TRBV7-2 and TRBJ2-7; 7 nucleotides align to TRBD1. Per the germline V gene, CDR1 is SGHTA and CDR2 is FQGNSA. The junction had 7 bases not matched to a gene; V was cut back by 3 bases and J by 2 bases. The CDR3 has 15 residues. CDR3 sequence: CASSFGAGGPYEQYV. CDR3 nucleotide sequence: TGTGCCAGCAGCTTCGGGGCAGGGGGACCCTACGAGCAGTACGTC.

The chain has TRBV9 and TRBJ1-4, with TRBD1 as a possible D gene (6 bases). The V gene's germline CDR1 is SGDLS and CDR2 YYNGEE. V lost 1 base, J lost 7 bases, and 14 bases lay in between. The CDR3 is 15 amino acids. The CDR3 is CASSVSGGGGEKLFF. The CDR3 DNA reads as TGTGCCAGCAGCGTAAGCGGCGGAGGGGGTGAAAAACTGTTTTTT.

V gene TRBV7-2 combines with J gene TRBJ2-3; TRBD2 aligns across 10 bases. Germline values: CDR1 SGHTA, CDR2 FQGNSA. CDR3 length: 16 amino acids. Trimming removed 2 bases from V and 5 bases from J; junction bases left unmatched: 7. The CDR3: CASSLQRAGGKDTQYF. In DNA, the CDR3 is TGTGCCAGCAGCTTACAGCGAGCGGGAGGGAAAGATACGCAGTATTTT.

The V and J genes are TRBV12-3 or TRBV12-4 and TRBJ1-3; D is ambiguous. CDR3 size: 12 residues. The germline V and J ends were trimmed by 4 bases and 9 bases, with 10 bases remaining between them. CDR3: CASSSPDGTIYF. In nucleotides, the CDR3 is TGTGCCAGCAGTTCCCCAGACGGCACCATATATTTT.

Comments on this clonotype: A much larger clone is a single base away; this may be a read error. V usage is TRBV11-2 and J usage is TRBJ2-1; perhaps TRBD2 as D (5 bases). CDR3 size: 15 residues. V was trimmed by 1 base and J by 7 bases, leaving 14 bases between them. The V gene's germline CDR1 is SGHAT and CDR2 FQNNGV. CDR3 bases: TGTGCCAGCAGCTTAGTAGTGGGAGCCCCAAATGAGCAGTTCTTC. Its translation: CASSLVVGAPNEQFF.

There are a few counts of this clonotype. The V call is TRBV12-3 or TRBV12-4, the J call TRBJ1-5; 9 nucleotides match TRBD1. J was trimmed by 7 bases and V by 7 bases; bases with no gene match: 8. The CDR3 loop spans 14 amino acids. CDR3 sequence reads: CASTPGQGNQPQHF. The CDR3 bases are TGTGCCAGCACCCCGGGACAGGGTAACCAGCCCCAGCATTTT.

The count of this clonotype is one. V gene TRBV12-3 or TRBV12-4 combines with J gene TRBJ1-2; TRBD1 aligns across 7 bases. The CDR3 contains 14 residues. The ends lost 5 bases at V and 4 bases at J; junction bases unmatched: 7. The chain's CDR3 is CASSPTGSGYGYTF. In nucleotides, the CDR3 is TGTGCCAGCAGTCCGACAGGGTCGGGCTATGGCTACACCTTC.

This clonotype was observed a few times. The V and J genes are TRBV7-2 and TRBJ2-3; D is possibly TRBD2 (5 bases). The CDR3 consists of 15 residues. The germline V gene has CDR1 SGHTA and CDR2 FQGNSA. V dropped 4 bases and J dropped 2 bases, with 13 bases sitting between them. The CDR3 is CASSSRRRNTDTQYF. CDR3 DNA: TGTGCCAGCAGCTCCAGAAGGAGGAACACAGATACGCAGTATTTT.

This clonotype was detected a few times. The CDR3 sequence: CASSLAGAEVNQPQHF. CDR3 DNA: TGTGCCAGCAGCTTAGCGGGAGCGGAGGTAAATCAGCCCCAGCATTTT. The rearrangement uses TRBV7-2 and TRBJ1-5, with D hard to call. Trimming left V 0 bases short and J 4 bases short, with 13 bases between. Germline V gene sequence: CDR1 SGHTA, CDR2 FQGNSA. The CDR3 is 16 residues long.

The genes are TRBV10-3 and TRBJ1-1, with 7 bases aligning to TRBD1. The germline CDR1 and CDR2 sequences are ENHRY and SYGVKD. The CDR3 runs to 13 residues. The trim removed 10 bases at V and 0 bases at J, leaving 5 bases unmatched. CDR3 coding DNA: TGTGCCACCAAGACAGGGATGAACACTGAAGCTTTCTTT. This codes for CATKTGMNTEAFF.

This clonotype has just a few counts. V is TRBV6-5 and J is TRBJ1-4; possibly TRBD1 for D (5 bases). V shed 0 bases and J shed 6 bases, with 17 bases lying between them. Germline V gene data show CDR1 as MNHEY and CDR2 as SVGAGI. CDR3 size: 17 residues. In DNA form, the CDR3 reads TGTGCCAGCAGTTACTCGAGGTCGACCAGGGTTTATGAAAAACTGTTTTTT. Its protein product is CASSYSRSTRVYEKLFF.